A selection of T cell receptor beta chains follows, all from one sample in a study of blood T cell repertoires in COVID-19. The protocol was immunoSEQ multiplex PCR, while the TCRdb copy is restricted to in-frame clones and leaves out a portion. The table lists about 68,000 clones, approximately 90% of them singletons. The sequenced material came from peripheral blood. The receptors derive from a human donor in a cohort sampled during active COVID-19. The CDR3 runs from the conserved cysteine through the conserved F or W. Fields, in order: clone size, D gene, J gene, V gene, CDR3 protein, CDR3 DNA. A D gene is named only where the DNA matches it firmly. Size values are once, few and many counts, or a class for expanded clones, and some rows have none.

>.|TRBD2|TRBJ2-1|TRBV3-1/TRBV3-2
CASSRTSGGDNNEQFF
TGTGCCAGCAGCAGGACTAGCGGGGGGGACAACAATGAGCAGTTCTTC
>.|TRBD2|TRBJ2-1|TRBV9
CASSVDASGAYNEQFF
TGTGCCAGCAGCGTAGACGCTAGCGGGGCTTACAATGAGCAGTTCTTC
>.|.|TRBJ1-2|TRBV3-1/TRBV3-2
CASSSPGEGYTF
TGTGCCAGCAGCTCCCCTGGGGAGGGCTACACCTTC
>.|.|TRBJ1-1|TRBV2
CASTGGSGVDTEAFF
TGTGCCAGCACGGGGGGGTCAGGGGTGGACACTGAAGCTTTCTTT
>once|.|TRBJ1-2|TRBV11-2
CASSFERQSGYTF
TGTGCCAGCAGCTTTGAACGCCAGTCGGGCTACACCTTC
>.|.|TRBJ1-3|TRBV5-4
CASSLGPLENTIYF
TGTGCCAGCAGCTTGGGCCCACTCGAAAACACCATATATTTT
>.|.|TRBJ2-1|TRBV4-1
CASSQEASGSYNEQFF
TGCGCCAGCAGCCAAGAAGCTAGTGGCTCCTACAATGAGCAGTTCTTC
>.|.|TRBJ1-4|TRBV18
CASSPTDIFLEKLFF
TGTGCCAGCTCACCCACTGACATATTTCTTGAAAAACTGTTTTTT
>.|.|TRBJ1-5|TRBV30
CAWSSQGNQPQHF
TGTGCCTGGAGTTCACAGGGAAATCAGCCCCAGCATTTT
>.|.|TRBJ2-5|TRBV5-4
CASSLAQGPVEETQYF
TGTGCCAGCAGCTTGGCCCAGGGCCCAGTGGAAGAGACCCAGTACTTC
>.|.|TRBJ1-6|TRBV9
CASSVEMVQEGSPLHF
TGTGCCAGCAGCGTAGAGATGGTACAGGAGGGATCACCCCTCCACTTT
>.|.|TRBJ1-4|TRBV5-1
CASSLDGGATNEKLFF
TGCGCCAGCAGCTTGGATGGGGGCGCAACTAATGAAAAACTGTTTTTT